The 21 T cell receptor beta chains given below trace back to one sample, sequenced in a study of blood T cell repertoires in COVID-19. Assay: immunoSEQ multiplex PCR; the TCRdb copy retains only in-frame clones and omits some. The table records approximately 230,000 clones, approximately 90% of them present only once. The specimen sequenced was peripheral blood. These receptors were obtained from a man aged 18 to 29 with active or convalescent COVID-19.

This clone was picked up one time. The J gene is TRBJ2-5, the V gene TRBV29-1; 8 bases map to TRBD1. J was trimmed by 3 bases and V by 6 bases; bases with no gene match: 6. Germline values: CDR1 SQVTM, CDR2 ANQGSEA. This CDR3 is 13 amino acids long. The CDR3 coding sequence is TGCAGCGTGGGACAGGCGAACGAAGAGACCCAGTACTTC. This codes for CSVGQANEETQYF.

The chain joins TRBV14 to TRBJ1-6; tentative D call: TRBD1 (6 bases). Trimming removed 0 bases at V and 7 bases at J, with 13 bases between. Per germline, CDR1 SGHDN and CDR2 FVKESK. This CDR3 has 16 residues. This CDR3 is CASSQEGALRNSPLHF. CDR3 nucleotides: TGTGCCAGCAGCCAAGAGGGGGCTTTACGGAATTCACCCCTCCACTTT.

This chain uses TRBV27 with TRBJ2-3; D might be TRBD2 (5 bases). V was clipped by 2 bases and J by 3 bases, with 9 bases between them. The CDR3 is made up of 14 amino acids. CDR1 is MNHEY and CDR2 is SMNVEV in the germline V gene (reference sequence). For the CDR3, the DNA is TGTGCCAGCAGTTTACTGGGGAGTACAGATACGCAGTATTTT. Translation gives CASSLLGSTDTQYF.

The chain combines TRBV19 with TRBJ2-3; a weak D match, TRBD1 (5 bases). Germline V gene data show CDR1 as LNHDA and CDR2 as SQIVND (reference sequence). The CDR3 covers 13 residues. The CDR3 loop is CANCWGPTDTQYF. As DNA, the CDR3 is TGTGCTAACTGTTGGGGCCCCACAGATACGCAGTATTTT.

The V call is TRBV18, the J call TRBJ1-4; D ambiguous. The germline V gene has CDR1 KGHSH and CDR2 LQKENI. The CDR3 runs 14 residues. Between the trimmed V and J ends, which lost 3 bases and 0 bases, there was a span of 5 bases. The CDR3 loop is CASSPSATNEKLFF. DNA of the CDR3: TGTGCCAGCTCACCGTCTGCAACTAATGAAAAACTGTTTTTT. Using reference TRBV18 and TRBJ1-4 for the parts outside the CDR3, the full variable domain is NAGVMQNPRHLVRRRGQEARLRCSPMKGHSHVYWYRQLPEEGLKFMVYLQKENIIDESGMPKERFSAEFPKEGPSILRIQQVVRGDSAAYFCASSPSATNEKLFFGSGTQLSVL.

CDR3 nucleotide sequence: TGTGCCAGCAGCTTTCCACAGACAGGGCTGTCTCTCTACGAGCAGTACTTC. Translating gives CASSFPQTGLSLYEQYF. The chain employs TRBV5-5 and TRBJ2-7; 7 bases fit TRBD1. The CDR3 covers 17 residues. The ends lost 2 bases at V and 3 bases at J; junction bases unmatched: 14. Germline CDR1 is SGHKS and CDR2 is YYEKEE (reference sequence). Looking up the rest from reference TRBV5-5 and TRBJ2-7 gives the full variable domain: DAGVTQSPTHLIKTRGQQVTLRCSPISGHKSVSWYQQVLGQGPQFIFQYYEKEERGRGNFPDRFSARQFPNYSSELNVNALLLGDSALYLCASSFPQTGLSLYEQYFGPGTRLTVT.

This chain uses TRBV4-1 with TRBJ1-1; D is possibly TRBD1 (5 bases). Germline values: CDR1 MGHRA, CDR2 YSYEKL. The CDR3 contains 17 residues. Trimming stripped 1 base from V and 3 bases from J, with 18 bases between. CDR3 region: CASSQGWLRGRDTEAFF. Written as DNA, the CDR3 is TGCGCCAGCAGCCAAGGTTGGTTGCGGGGGAGGGACACTGAAGCTTTCTTT.

The CDR3 DNA follows: TGTGCCAGCAGTCCCCAGAGGACAGGGTATGAAAAACTGTTTTTT. It codes for CASSPQRTGYEKLFF. The genes are TRBV28 and TRBJ1-4; 8 bases match TRBD1. V lost 5 bases and J lost 6; bases outside the gene matches: 8. In germline, CDR1 is MDHEN, CDR2 SYDVKM. The length of the CDR3 is 15 residues.

V and J are TRBV27 and TRBJ2-7; 13 bases map to TRBD2. V trimming: 2 bases; J trimming: 3 bases; junction bases outside the gene matches: 13. The CDR3 consists of 19 residues. Germline V lookup: CDR1 MNHEY, CDR2 SMNVEV (reference sequence). The CDR3 DNA reads TGTGCCAGCAGTTTACGAGCGGCGGGACTAGCGGGAATTGGCTACGAGCAGTACTTC. Amino acids: CASSLRAAGLAGIGYEQYF.

V and J are TRBV18 and TRBJ2-5; 11 bases align to TRBD1. The CDR3 covers 15 residues. J lost 1 base, V lost 3 bases, and 1 base had no gene match. From germline, CDR1 is KGHSH and CDR2 LQKENI. The CDR3 DNA follows: TGTGCCAGCTCACCCGGGACAGGGGGCCAAGAGACCCAGTACTTC. Protein: CASSPGTGGQETQYF.

The V call is TRBV7-6, the J call TRBJ2-1; TRBD2 agrees at 7 bases. This CDR3 region has 13 residues. The V and J ends lost 3 bases and 4 bases, in that order; junction bases with no gene match: 0. The germline V gene encodes CDR1 SGHVS and CDR2 FNYEAQ. The CDR3 nucleotides are TGTGCCAGCAGCTTGCGGGGGTACAATGAGCAGTTCTTC. It codes for CASSLRGYNEQFF.

The J gene is TRBJ2-1, the V gene TRBV27, with D possibly being TRBD1 (6 bases). Trimming took 0 bases from V and 7 from J, leaving 19 bases between them. Germline-derived CDR1 and CDR2 are MNHEY and SMNVEV (reference sequence). This CDR3 is built from 17 residues. CDR3 bases: TGTGCCAGCAGTTTATCTTTCTGGGACATAAGGTCGAATGAGCAGTTCTTC. Translating gives CASSLSFWDIRSNEQFF.

The V gene is TRBV18, the J gene TRBJ2-2, with a tentative D call TRBD1 (6 bases). Trimming pared 2 bases from V and 2 bases from J, leaving 12 bases between. Germline V gene sequence: CDR1 KGHSH, CDR2 LQKENI. This CDR3 spans 16 amino acids. In DNA form, the CDR3 reads TGTGCCAGCTCACCAGTTCCAGGGGATAACACCGGGGAGCTGTTTTTT. This sequence encodes CASSPVPGDNTGELFF.

The V gene is TRBV2, the J gene TRBJ2-5, with TRBD2 identical over 13 bases. The junction had 5 bases not matched to a gene; V was cut back by 5 bases and J by 5 bases. This CDR3 is built from 15 residues. Germline CDR1 SNHLY, CDR2 FYNNEI. Here the CDR3 DNA reads TGTGCCAGCAGTACTAGCGGGGGGGCCTTGGAGACCCAGTACTTC. Protein: CASSTSGGALETQYF.

The chain joins TRBV7-9 to TRBJ2-5; D remains ambiguous. Trimming cost V 1 base and J 4 bases, with 10 bases left between them. There are 14 residues in the CDR3. CDR1 and CDR2 (germline): SEHNR, FQNEAQ (reference sequence). Here the CDR3 reads CASSLEARTETQYF. The CDR3 DNA follows: TGTGCCAGCAGCTTAGAGGCTAGAACAGAGACCCAGTACTTC.

This clone was observed a handful of times. CDR3 nucleotide sequence: TGTGCCATCACCCCCGGGACTAGCGGGACCAATGAGCAGTTCTTC. Amino acids: CAITPGTSGTNEQFF. The rearrangement links TRBV10-3 to TRBJ2-1, with 13 bases aligning to TRBD2. Looked up from germline, CDR1 is ENHRY and CDR2 is SYGVKD. Trimming took 7 bases from V and 6 from J; bases not matched to a gene: 6. There are 15 residues in the CDR3.

The genes are TRBV2 and TRBJ1-1; perhaps TRBD1 as D (6 bases). Germline assignment: CDR1 SNHLY and CDR2 FYNNEI. V was pared by 2 bases and J by 10 bases, with 20 bases between. CDR3 length equals 15 residues. The CDR3 region is CASSERAGDPLRAFF. For the CDR3, the DNA is TGTGCCAGCAGTGAACGGGCAGGGGACCCATTGAGAGCTTTCTTT.

The V gene is TRBV9, the J gene TRBJ1-6, with 9 bases identical to TRBD1. The CDR3 runs 15 residues. Germline values: CDR1 SGDLS, CDR2 YYNGEE. J lost 9 bases, V lost 3 bases, and 7 bases had no gene match. The CDR3 region has the DNA TGTGCCAGCAGCGCCGCCGGGACAGGGATTTCACCCCTCCACTTT. This encodes CASSAAGTGISPLHF.

The gene calls are TRBV10-3 and TRBJ1-5; D perhaps matches TRBD1 (6 bases). CDR3 length: 14 residues. The V end lost 1 base, the J end lost 7 bases, and 11 bases lay between the germline ends. Per the germline V gene, CDR1 is ENHRY and CDR2 is SYGVKD. In nucleotides, the CDR3 is TGTGCCATCAGTGAGTTGGGGGGGCTACAGCCCCAGCATTTT. Its translation is CAISELGGLQPQHF.

The CDR3 is CASRPDRASTDTQYF. The DNA of the CDR3 is TGTGCCAGCAGACCGGACAGGGCTAGCACAGATACGCAGTATTTT. The chain uses TRBV6-5 and TRBJ2-3; 8 bases map to TRBD1. The CDR3 has 15 residues. Germline-derived CDR1 and CDR2 are MNHEY and SVGAGI. J was trimmed by 0 bases and V by 6 bases; bases with no gene match: 5.

DNA of the CDR3: TGTGCCAGCAGCACGGGACAATATAACACTGAAGCTTTCTTT. Amino acid sequence: CASSTGQYNTEAFF. This chain uses TRBV7-9 with TRBJ1-1; TRBD1 might be the D (6 bases). Germline V CDR1 and CDR2: SEHNR, FQNEAQ (reference sequence). Trimming pared 5 bases from V and 2 bases from J, leaving 12 bases between. This CDR3 contains 14 residues.